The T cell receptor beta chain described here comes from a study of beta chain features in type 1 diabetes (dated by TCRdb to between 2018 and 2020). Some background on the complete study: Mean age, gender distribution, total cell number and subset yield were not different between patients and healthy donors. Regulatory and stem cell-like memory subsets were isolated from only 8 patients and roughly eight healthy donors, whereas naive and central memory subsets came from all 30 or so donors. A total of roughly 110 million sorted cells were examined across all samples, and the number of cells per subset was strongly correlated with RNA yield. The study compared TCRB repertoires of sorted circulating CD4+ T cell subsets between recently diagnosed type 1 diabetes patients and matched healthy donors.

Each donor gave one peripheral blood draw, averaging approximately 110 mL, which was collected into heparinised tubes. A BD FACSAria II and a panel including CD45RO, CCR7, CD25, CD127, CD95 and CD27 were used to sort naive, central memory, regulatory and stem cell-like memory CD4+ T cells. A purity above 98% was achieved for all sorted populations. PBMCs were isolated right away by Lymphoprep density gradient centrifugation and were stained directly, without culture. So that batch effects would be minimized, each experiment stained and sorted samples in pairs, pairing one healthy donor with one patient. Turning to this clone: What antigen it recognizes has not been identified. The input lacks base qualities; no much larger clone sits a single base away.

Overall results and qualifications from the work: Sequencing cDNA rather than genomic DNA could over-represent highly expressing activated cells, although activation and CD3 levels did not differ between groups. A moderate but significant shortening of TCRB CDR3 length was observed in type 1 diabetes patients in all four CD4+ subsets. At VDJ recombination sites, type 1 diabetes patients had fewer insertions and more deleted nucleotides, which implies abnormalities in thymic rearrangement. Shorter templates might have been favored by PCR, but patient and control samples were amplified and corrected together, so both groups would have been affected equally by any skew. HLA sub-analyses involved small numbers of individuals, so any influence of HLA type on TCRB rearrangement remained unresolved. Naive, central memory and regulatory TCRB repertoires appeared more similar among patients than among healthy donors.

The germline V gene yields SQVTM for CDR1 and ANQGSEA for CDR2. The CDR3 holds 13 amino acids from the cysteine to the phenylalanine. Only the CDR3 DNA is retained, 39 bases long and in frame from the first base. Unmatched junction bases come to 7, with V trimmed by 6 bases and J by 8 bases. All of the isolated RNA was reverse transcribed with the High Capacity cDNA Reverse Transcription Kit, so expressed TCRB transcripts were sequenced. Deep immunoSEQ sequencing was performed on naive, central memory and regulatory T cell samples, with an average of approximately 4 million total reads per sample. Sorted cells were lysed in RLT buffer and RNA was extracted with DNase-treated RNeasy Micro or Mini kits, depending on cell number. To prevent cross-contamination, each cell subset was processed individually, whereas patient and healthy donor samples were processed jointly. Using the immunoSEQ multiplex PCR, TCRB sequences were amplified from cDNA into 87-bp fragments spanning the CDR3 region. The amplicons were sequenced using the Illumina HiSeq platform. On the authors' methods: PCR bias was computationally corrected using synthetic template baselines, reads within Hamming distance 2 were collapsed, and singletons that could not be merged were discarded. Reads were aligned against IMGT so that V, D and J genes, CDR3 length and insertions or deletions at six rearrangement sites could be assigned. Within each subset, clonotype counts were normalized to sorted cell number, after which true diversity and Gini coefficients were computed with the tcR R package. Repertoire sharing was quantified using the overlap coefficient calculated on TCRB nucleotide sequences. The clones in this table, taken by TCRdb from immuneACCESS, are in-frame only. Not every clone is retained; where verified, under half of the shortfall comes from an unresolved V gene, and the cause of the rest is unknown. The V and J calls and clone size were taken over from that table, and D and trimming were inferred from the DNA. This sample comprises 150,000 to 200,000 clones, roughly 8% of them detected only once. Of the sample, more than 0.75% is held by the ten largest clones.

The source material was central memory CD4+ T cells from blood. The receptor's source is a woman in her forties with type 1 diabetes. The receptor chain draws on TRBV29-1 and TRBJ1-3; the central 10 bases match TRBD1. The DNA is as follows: TGCAGCGTCGGGACAGGGGCCTTGGACACCATATATTTT. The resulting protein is CSVGTGALDTIYF.